A single sample is the source of the 20 T cell receptor beta chains below, sequenced in a study of human T cells and chemical hapten exposure. As for time point: patch test 1, 2 weeks after DPC sensitization. Treatment: therapeutic diphenylcyclopropenone sensitization with weekly scalp DPC. In TCRdb, the RACE reads were re-called with MiXCR into one record per CDR3 protein. Among 75,000 to 100,000 distinct CDR3 sequences, roughly 10% were seen once, and the ten largest hold 2% to 2.5%. Here the sequenced sample was whole blood, taken in connection with sensitization to the hapten diphenylcyclopropenone (DPC). These receptor sequences come from a man aged 35 to 55 with alopecia areata. Some clones in this sample may be carry-over from other donors' samples.

This chain joins TRBV29-1 and TRBJ1-1, with a weak D call TRBD1 (6 bases). The CDR3 sequence is 11 residues long. Germline CDR1 reads SQVTM; CDR2 reads ANQGSEA. Trimming removed 4 bases from V and 3 bases from J, with 6 bases in between. The CDR3 spells CSVAGDTEAFF. For the CDR3, the DNA is TGCAGCGTTGCAGGGGACACTGAAGCTTTCTTT.

This clonotype was observed a few times. The V and J genes are TRBV29-1 and TRBJ2-1; the D is unclear. Germline assignment: CDR1 SQVTM and CDR2 ANQGSEA. The ends were cut back, 5 bases at V and 10 bases at J, with 12 bases in the middle. The CDR3 sequence is 11 residues long. In nucleotides, the CDR3 is TGCAGCGTTCGTCCTCAGAGAGAGCAGTTCTTC. Encoded protein: CSVRPQREQFF.

This clonotype was counted a few times. V usage is TRBV28 and J usage is TRBJ1-6, with 8 positions matching TRBD1. CDR1 is MDHEN, CDR2 SYDVKM, per germline. The CDR3 consists of 14 residues. The V gene end was trimmed by 6 bases and the J gene end by 10 bases; junction bases not matched to a gene: 8. CDR3 sequence reads: CASRTGAGLSPLHF. The CDR3 DNA sequence: TGTGCCAGCAGGACAGGGGCCGGATTGTCACCCCTCCACTTT.

V and J are TRBV5-5 and TRBJ2-3, with a possible D match to TRBD1 (5 bases). Germline V lookup: CDR1 SGHKS, CDR2 YYEKEE (reference sequence). V was pared by 2 bases and J by 2 bases, with 18 bases between. The CDR3 contains 17 residues. CDR3 nucleotide sequence: TGTGCCAGCAGCTTTCTTGGGGCCGCATCTTCCACAGATACGCAGTATTTT. Its protein is CASSFLGAASSTDTQYF.

The chain is built from TRBV24-1 and TRBJ1-3, with TRBD1 as a possible D gene (6 bases). The CDR3 runs 15 residues. V was cut by 4 bases and J by 0 bases, with 9 bases left in between. Germline lookup yields CDR1 KGHDR and CDR2 SFDVKD. The CDR3 loop reads CATSESGASGNTIYF. CDR3 DNA: TGTGCCACCAGTGAATCAGGGGCCTCTGGAAACACCATATATTTT.

In this sample, this clonotype turned up many times. The rearrangement joins TRBV20-1 to TRBJ1-4; D gene ambiguous. The CDR3 length is 14 residues. The ends were cut back, 0 bases at V and 0 bases at J, with 5 bases in the middle. Germline-derived CDR1 and CDR2 are DFQATT and SNEGSKA (reference sequence). CDR3 nucleotides: TGCAGTGCTAGAGAATTCGCAACTAATGAAAAACTGTTTTTT. Protein sequence: CSAREFATNEKLFF.

The rearrangement uses TRBV14 and TRBJ2-1; 10 bases map to TRBD1. Germline-derived CDR1 and CDR2 are SGHDN and FVKESK. V dropped 0 bases and J dropped 7; count of bases not matched to a gene: 9. The CDR3 covers 17 residues. The CDR3 here is CASSQDQRQGARNEQFF. The CDR3 bases are TGTGCCAGCAGCCAAGATCAGAGACAGGGGGCGCGTAATGAGCAGTTCTTC.

The chain joins TRBV29-1 to TRBJ2-7; 8 nucleotides agree with TRBD1. The CDR3 sequence is 11 residues long. The germline V gene has CDR1 SQVTM and CDR2 ANQGSEA. With V trimmed by 4 bases and J by 6 bases, 2 bases remained unmatched. In DNA form, the CDR3 reads TGCAGCGTTGCCCAGGGGGCCGAGCAGTACTTC. It codes for CSVAQGAEQYF.

In this sample, this clonotype turned up a few times. V usage is TRBV14 and J usage is TRBJ2-5, with 7 bases fitting TRBD2. CDR1 and CDR2 (germline): SGHDN, FVKESK. The CDR3 loop spans 15 amino acids. The trim removed 1 base at V and 2 bases at J, leaving 4 bases unmatched. The CDR3 region is CASSQAPSGQETQYF. DNA for the CDR3: TGTGCCAGCAGCCAAGCGCCTAGCGGACAAGAGACCCAGTACTTC.

J is TRBJ2-3 and V is TRBV7-2, with 8 bases identical to TRBD2. The germline CDR1 and CDR2 sequences are SGHTA and FQGNSA. This CDR3 comprises 15 residues. V lost 3 bases to trimming and J lost 2 bases; unmatched junction nucleotides: 4. The CDR3 protein is CASSLREAVTDTQYF. The CDR3 DNA reads TGTGCCAGCAGCTTGCGGGAGGCGGTCACAGATACGCAGTATTTT.

V gene TRBV12-3 or TRBV12-4 combines with J gene TRBJ1-3; D not resolved. Trimming shortened V by 6 bases and J by 8 bases, and 8 bases separated the two germline ends. CDR3 length equals 11 residues. CDR3 bases: TGTGCCAGCAGACAGATGTACACCATATATTTT. It encodes CASRQMYTIYF.

The chain uses TRBV6-5 and TRBJ2-7; D call uncertain. The CDR3 loop spans 12 amino acids. Germline assignment: CDR1 MNHEY and CDR2 SVGAGI. Trimming pared 7 bases from V and 1 base from J, leaving 8 bases between. CDR3 bases: TGTGCCAGCATGGGCGGATCCTACGAGCAGTACTTC. It specifies CASMGGSYEQYF.

This clonotype has at least ten counts. The chain uses TRBV20-1 and TRBJ1-5; 7 bases fit TRBD1. V gave up 0 bases and J gave up 2 bases; unmatched junction bases: 7. CDR1 and CDR2 (germline): DFQATT, SNEGSKA (reference sequence). This CDR3 has 16 amino acids. Here the CDR3 reads CSARELQGEGNQPQHF. The CDR3 DNA sequence: TGCAGTGCTAGAGAACTCCAGGGGGAGGGCAATCAGCCCCAGCATTTT.

This clonotype was seen a few times. The V and J genes are TRBV3-1 and TRBJ1-4; D unresolved. Deletions cut 2 bases from V and 8 bases from J, with 15 bases between. Germline CDR1 and CDR2: LGHDT and YNNKEL (reference sequence). The CDR3 spans 15 residues. The CDR3 is CASSQPEPGGEKLFF. CDR3 DNA sequence: TGTGCCAGCAGCCAACCGGAACCAGGCGGGGAAAAACTGTTTTTT.

The rearrangement uses TRBV14 and TRBJ2-7, with unresolved D. CDR3 length: 14 amino acids. CDR1 and CDR2 (germline): SGHDN, FVKESK. CDR3 residues: CASRQGYGTYEQYV. CDR3 coding DNA: TGTGCCAGCAGGCAAGGGTATGGAACCTACGAGCAGTACGTC.

This chain connects TRBV18 to TRBJ2-5, with 9 bases lining up with TRBD1. CDR1 and CDR2 from the germline V gene are KGHSH and LQKENI. V shed 4 bases and J 4 bases; nucleotides not matched to a gene: 7. The CDR3 runs to 15 residues. This CDR3 is CASSLLTGGAETQYF. The CDR3 region has the DNA TGTGCCAGCTCACTACTTACAGGGGGCGCAGAGACCCAGTACTTC.

The CDR3 is CASSLSLGIEQFF. For the CDR3, the DNA is TGTGCCAGCAGTTTATCGCTGGGGATTGAGCAGTTCTTC. The chain employs TRBV27 and TRBJ2-1; no clear D gene. V lost 0 bases and J 9 bases, leaving 9 bases between the germline ends. The CDR3 loop spans 13 amino acids. Germline values: CDR1 MNHEY, CDR2 SMNVEV (reference sequence).

This clonotype was found a few times. The CDR3 bases are TGTGCCACCAGTGATCGCGGTAGGCAAGAGACCCAGTACTTC. This sequence encodes CATSDRGRQETQYF. This sequence joins TRBV24-1 and TRBJ2-5; D ambiguous. The CDR3 loop spans 14 amino acids. Trimming shortened V by 3 bases and J by 2 bases, and 9 bases separated the two germline ends. Germline CDR1 is KGHDR and CDR2 is SFDVKD.

This clonotype was recorded a few times. The gene calls are TRBV27 and TRBJ2-1; TRBD2 is a possible D gene (6 bases). The germline V gene has CDR1 MNHEY and CDR2 SMNVEV (reference sequence). The CDR3 spans 15 residues. Between the trimmed V and J ends, which lost 8 bases and 0 bases, there was a span of 14 bases. The CDR3 loop reads CASSLPGGSYNEQFF. CDR3 nucleotide sequence: TGTGCCAGCTCCCTTCCCGGGGGCTCCTACAATGAGCAGTTCTTC.

This clonotype was counted at least ten times. The chain uses TRBV29-1 and TRBJ2-5; possibly TRBD2 for D (5 bases). The CDR3 has 14 amino acids. Germline CDR1 reads SQVTM; CDR2 reads ANQGSEA. Trimming took off 4 bases at V and 5 bases at J, with 17 bases between the two ends. The CDR3 is CSVGGPGMGETQYF. Here the CDR3 DNA reads TGCAGCGTTGGAGGCCCGGGGATGGGGGAGACCCAGTACTTC.